The 20 T cell receptor beta chains presented below share a single source sample, sequenced in a study of CD8+CD57+ T cells in acquired aplastic anemia. The template for TCR beta VDJ and CDR3 sequence profiling was genomic DNA. Each CDR3 protein is one row after TCRdb ran MiXCR on the reads. The data show some 200,000 distinct CDR3 sequences, 48% seen once. CD8+CD57+ cell expansion, shown by flow cytometry, had occurred in the patients selected for sequencing. Sequenced input: sorted CD4+, CD8+, or CD8+CD57+ T cells (not recorded which) from PBMCs. These receptors all come from a human donor with aplastic anemia.

The gene calls are TRBV7-3 and TRBJ2-3; 12 nucleotides agree with TRBD1. In germline, CDR1 is SGHTA, CDR2 FQGTGA. Trimming at V came to 5 bases and at J to 8 bases, leaving 8 bases not matched to a gene. The CDR3 consists of 15 residues. The CDR3 coding sequence is TGTGCCAGCAGCCCAAAGGGACAGGGGGCGGGTACGCAGTATTTT. Protein sequence: CASSPKGQGAGTQYF.

This clonotype has just one count. Its ends do not fully match the called genes, so a read error is possible. The chain employs TRBV24-1 and TRBJ1-1, with 8 bases aligning to TRBD1. Germline CDR1 is KGHDR and CDR2 is SFDVKD. This CDR3 is 13 amino acids long. CDR3 bases: TGTGCCTCCAGCTCGGACAGGGCCACTGAAGCTTTCTTT. Its translation: CASSSDRATEAFF.

At least ten counts were recorded for this clonotype. A much larger clone differs from this one at a single base, so this may be a read error. V and J are TRBV15 and TRBJ1-2; no firm D call. The CDR3 is 15 residues long. V lost 8 bases to trimming and J lost 0 bases, with 16 bases between them. Germline-derived CDR1 and CDR2 are LNHNV and YYDKDF (reference sequence). CDR3 nucleotides: TGTGCCACCTCCCCCCCGGGTACCGCTAACTATGGCTACACCTTC. This encodes CATSPPGTANYGYTF.

This chain connects TRBV6-6 to TRBJ2-1; D gene unclear. CDR1 and CDR2 from the germline V gene are MNHNY and SVGAGI (reference sequence). Trimming took off 0 bases at V and 5 bases at J, with 8 bases between the two ends. The CDR3 has 14 residues. The CDR3 DNA follows: TGTGCCAGCAGTTACTCGTCCTCAGACAATGAGCAGTTCTTC. Translated: CASSYSSSDNEQFF.

As DNA, the CDR3 is TGCGCCAGCAGCCAAGGGACAGGGATATCGTCTGAAGCTTTCTTT. Translated, it gives CASSQGTGISSEAFF. The chain recombines TRBV4-3 with TRBJ1-1; 8 bases match TRBD1. This CDR3 region has 15 residues. J was trimmed by 6 bases and V by 1 base; bases with no gene match: 7. Germline V lookup: CDR1 LGHNA, CDR2 YSLEER.

This clonotype was counted a few times. This chain connects TRBV6-5 to TRBJ1-6; 7 bases line up with TRBD1. J was trimmed by 10 bases and V by 2 bases; bases with no gene match: 5. The CDR3 is made up of 14 amino acids. Germline CDR1 is MNHEY and CDR2 is SVGAGI. The CDR3 DNA is TGTGCCAGCAGTTACCGTGACAGGGAATCACCCCTCCACTTT. Amino acids: CASSYRDRESPLHF.

The V gene is TRBV27, the J gene TRBJ2-7; possible D gene TRBD2, 7 bases. The V end was cut by 6 bases, the J end by 5 bases, with 20 bases between. The CDR3 runs to 15 residues. The germline gives CDR1 MNHEY, CDR2 SMNVEV (reference sequence). The CDR3 region has the DNA TGTGCCAGCAGCCGCGGGGGCGCGCCGACCCACGAGCAGTACTTC. Translation gives CASSRGGAPTHEQYF.

This clonotype showed up many times. The chain combines TRBV19 with TRBJ2-7; 16 bases agree with TRBD2. Germline lookup yields CDR1 LNHDA and CDR2 SQIVND (reference sequence). The CDR3 is 18 residues long. V lost 3 bases and J lost 7; bases outside the gene matches: 12. Here the CDR3 DNA reads TGTGCCAGTAGTATGGGACTAGCGGGAGGGCGGGGAGGAAGGGAGCAGTACTTC. This gives the protein CASSMGLAGGRGGREQYF.

The chain joins TRBV29-1 to TRBJ2-1; the match to TRBD2 covers 11 bases. CDR3 length: 15 residues. Germline V gives CDR1 SQVTM, CDR2 ANQGSEA. Trimming cost V 2 bases and J 9 bases; bases outside gene matches: 9. CDR3 bases: TGCAGCGTTGAACATAGCGGGGGGGCAGTCGGTGAGCAGTTCTTC. Amino acid sequence: CSVEHSGGAVGEQFF.

V and J are TRBV15 and TRBJ1-2; D is unclear. Germline V CDR1 and CDR2: LNHNV, YYDKDF (reference sequence). This CDR3 region has 12 residues. V lost 8 bases to trimming and J lost 6 bases, with 13 bases between them. This CDR3 reads CATSGGLDGYTF. CDR3 coding DNA: TGTGCCACCTCGGGCGGCCTGGATGGCTACACCTTC.

The gene calls are TRBV4-1 and TRBJ2-5; D gene unclear. The ends were cut back, 7 bases at V and 1 base at J, with 16 bases in the middle. The CDR3 runs 15 residues. Germline loops: CDR1 MGHRA, CDR2 YSYEKL. In DNA form, the CDR3 reads TGCGCCAGCAAAGAGTATATAGCCAGCCAAGAGACCCAGTACTTC. Amino acids: CASKEYIASQETQYF.

This clonotype was recorded at least ten times. This chain connects TRBV5-1 to TRBJ1-1; TRBD1 aligns across 9 bases. The V segment lost 6 bases and the J segment 4 bases; nucleotides outside the gene matches: 13. Looked up from germline, CDR1 is SGHRS and CDR2 is YFSETQ. The CDR3 consists of 16 residues. The CDR3: CASTYLTGGPSTEAFF. CDR3 coding DNA: TGCGCCAGCACCTACCTCACAGGGGGCCCGTCCACTGAAGCTTTCTTT. Full variable domain (rest looked up from reference TRBV5-1 and TRBJ1-1): KAGVTQTPRYLIKTRGQQVTLSCSPISGHRSVSWYQQTPGQGLQFLFEYFSETQRNKGNFPGRFSGRQFSNSRSEMNVSTLELGDSALYLCASTYLTGGPSTEAFFGQGTRLTVV.

The chain has TRBV5-1 and TRBJ2-3; 9 nucleotides agree with TRBD2. The germline V gene encodes CDR1 SGHRS and CDR2 YFSETQ. J was trimmed by 0 bases and V by 1 base; bases with no gene match: 3. The CDR3 extends over 16 amino acids. The CDR3 spells CASSLSGLASTDTQYF. DNA for the CDR3: TGCGCCAGCAGCTTGTCGGGACTAGCCAGCACAGATACGCAGTATTTT. Full variable domain (rest looked up from reference TRBV5-1 and TRBJ2-3): KAGVTQTPRYLIKTRGQQVTLSCSPISGHRSVSWYQQTPGQGLQFLFEYFSETQRNKGNFPGRFSGRQFSNSRSEMNVSTLELGDSALYLCASSLSGLASTDTQYFGPGTRLTVL.

The rearrangement links TRBV7-6 to TRBJ2-3; weak D call: TRBD2 (6 bases). V was trimmed by 1 base and J by 4 bases, leaving 21 bases between them. The length of the CDR3 is 18 residues. Germline V gene sequence: CDR1 SGHVS, CDR2 FNYEAQ. This chain's CDR3 is CASSLGVPSGSEADTQYF. The CDR3 coding sequence is TGTGCCAGCAGCTTAGGGGTCCCCTCCGGGAGTGAAGCAGATACGCAGTATTTT.

The gene calls are TRBV5-4 and TRBJ1-4; D gene ambiguous. Deletions cut 7 bases from V and 2 bases from J, with 15 bases between. This CDR3 has 15 residues. Germline V gene data show CDR1 as SGHNT and CDR2 as YYREEE (reference sequence). The CDR3 DNA reads TGTGCCAGCGGCGGTTGGGCCAGGACTAATGAAAAACTGTTTTTT. Its translation is CASGGWARTNEKLFF.

V gene TRBV19 combines with J gene TRBJ1-1, with TRBD1 as a possible D gene (5 bases). The CDR3 is made up of 15 amino acids. Germline V gene sequence: CDR1 LNHDA, CDR2 SQIVND (reference sequence). V was shortened by 3 bases and J by 5 bases, with 16 bases between the two germline ends. CDR3 loop: CASSMGTGLSTEAFF. The CDR3 coding sequence is TGTGCCAGTAGTATGGGAACGGGACTGTCTACTGAAGCTTTCTTT.

This clonotype was seen a few times. The CDR3 here is CASTLLSGDTQYF. Here the CDR3 DNA reads TGTGCCAGCACCCTACTTAGTGGAGATACGCAGTATTTT. The V call is TRBV7-2, the J call TRBJ2-3; no firm D call. The CDR3 runs 13 residues. Germline V gives CDR1 SGHTA, CDR2 FQGNSA. The V and J ends lost 7 bases and 5 bases respectively, with 13 bases between them.

Remarks on this clonotype: Germline is not matched at one junction end, which may reflect a read error. The chain couples TRBV2 to TRBJ2-7; perhaps D is TRBD1 or TRBD2 (5 bases each). The CDR3 extends over 14 amino acids. Looked up from germline, CDR1 is SNHLY and CDR2 is FYNNEI. This CDR3 reads CASSPDMGDYERYF. CDR3 sequence (DNA): TGTGCCAGCAGTCCGGACATGGGAGACTACGAGCGGTACTTC.

The rearrangement links TRBV29-1 to TRBJ2-7; a possible D gene is TRBD2 (6 bases). Trimming took off 5 bases at V and 0 bases at J, with 17 bases between the two ends. This CDR3 is built from 15 residues. Germline V CDR1 and CDR2: SQVTM, ANQGSEA. In DNA form, the CDR3 reads TGCAGCGTTTATACAAGCGGGTCCAGCTCCTACGAGCAGTACTTC. Its translation: CSVYTSGSSSYEQYF.

The chain links TRBV2 to TRBJ2-7; D perhaps matches TRBD1 (6 bases). The CDR3 is made up of 14 amino acids. V was clipped by 10 bases and J by 3 bases, with 19 bases between them. The germline V gene encodes CDR1 SNHLY and CDR2 FYNNEI. This CDR3 is CATLGHTLGYEQYF. The DNA of the CDR3 is TGTGCCACTTTGGGACACACACTTGGCTACGAGCAGTACTTC.